A single T cell receptor (beta chain) is shown here with its context. This sample was taken from a study of shared clonotypes between healthy human individuals. Data came from immunoSEQ multiplex PCR; TCRdb stores just in-frame clones and leaves some out. The sample yields approximately 2,000,000 clones, about 94% seen once. CD45RO-negative CD8 cells positively selected for CCR7 made up the naive population, which excluded terminally differentiated effector memory CD45RA+ cells. After removal of 6 bases from V and 6 bases from J, the junction contained 8 bases not matched to a gene. Germline loops: CDR1 SGHVS, CDR2 FQNEAQ. The CDR3 spans 14 residues.

The sequenced material came from naive CD8+ T cells from PBMCs. This sequence joins TRBV7-8 and TRBJ2-3; 8 bases align to TRBD2. This clonotype originated in a man aged 18 to 29 in good health. Some clones in this sample may be carry-over from other donors' samples. The CDR3 loop is CASRPGGAHDTQYF. As DNA, the CDR3 is TGTGCCAGCAGACCCGGGGGGGCGCACGATACGCAGTATTTT.